The rows below give T cell receptor beta chains drawn from one sample of a study of shared clonotypes between healthy human individuals. Generated by immunoSEQ multiplex PCR, the TCRdb table keeps only in-frame clones and is missing some. The sample has a few hundred thousand clones, 79% seen once. What was sequenced was PBMCs. The receptor source for this set is a middle-aged woman in good health. Some clones in this sample may be carry-over from other donors' samples. Each CDR3 is given with its conserved first and last residue. A D gene is named only where the DNA matches it firmly. For some rows the clone size is stated as once, few or many, or as a class when expanded; others skip it.

>TRBV5-1|TRBD2|once|TRBJ2-1
CASSQLAGRVNEQFF
>TRBV28|.|.|TRBJ1-5
CASSFVGDSNQPQHF
>TRBV7-6|TRBD1|.|TRBJ1-1
CASSRRSGDSTEAFF
>TRBV21-1|.|.|TRBJ1-2
CASSTFGQEANYGYTF
>TRBV18|.|.|TRBJ2-7
CASSPNAGGDEQYF
>TRBV30|.|.|TRBJ1-3
CAWTETWGGVDSSGNTIYF
>TRBV19|TRBD1|.|TRBJ2-6
CASRDRGSGANVLTF
>TRBV15|.|.|TRBJ2-3
CATSRGMSVEDTQYF
>TRBV18|TRBD2|.|TRBJ2-3
CASSPGSPGGLRDTQYF
>TRBV7-9|.|once|TRBJ2-6
CASSSTGFSGANVLTF
>TRBV4-3|.|.|TRBJ1-1
CASSQEGGRFAEAFF
>TRBV18|.|once|TRBJ2-7
CASSPGYEQYF
>TRBV29-1|.|.|TRBJ1-1
CSVPLPGSEAFF
>TRBV4-1|.|.|TRBJ1-2
CASSQGIRGGWGGYTF
>TRBV10-3|TRBD2|.|TRBJ2-5
CAISFSGDQETQYF
>TRBV4-3|.|.|TRBJ1-2
CASSPDGYGYTF
>TRBV11-1|.|.|TRBJ2-7
CASSSQGPIKDEQYF
>TRBV20-1|.|.|TRBJ2-7
CSAYRATEQYF
>TRBV21-1|.|.|TRBJ2-1
CASSTRRGRVVCYEQFF
>TRBV7-2|.|few|TRBJ2-7
CASSPQRTSYEQYF
>TRBV10-2|.|.|TRBJ1-2
CASTPDGAAGYTF
>TRBV5-1|TRBD1|.|TRBJ2-7
CASSSGTGNYEQYF
>TRBV30|TRBD1|.|TRBJ1-4
CAWSAGTDYEKLFF
>TRBV28|.|.|TRBJ1-5
CASTGRVYQPQHF
>TRBV28|.|once|TRBJ2-5
CASSTRTAQETQYF
>TRBV6-1|TRBD2|few|TRBJ2-1
CASRPPGLEVGEQFF
>TRBV19|.|.|TRBJ2-3
CASSITGLASTQYF
>TRBV30|.|many|TRBJ2-3
CAWSTSTDTQYF
>TRBV2|.|.|TRBJ1-3
CASSVADSGNTIYF
>TRBV6-5|TRBD1|.|TRBJ2-7
CASRSPGQQSYEQYF
>TRBV5-4|.|.|TRBJ2-1
CASGDPGDNEQFF
>TRBV19|.|.|TRBJ1-2
CASSIATGVAGYTF
>TRBV28|TRBD1|.|TRBJ1-2
CASSLVTGTGKDGYTF
>TRBV5-1|.|once|TRBJ2-5
CASSGQGPSQVEETQYF
>TRBV5-4|.|.|TRBJ2-1
CASSLGLYNEQFF
>TRBV20-1|.|few|TRBJ1-1
CSARATEAFF
>TRBV28|TRBD1|.|TRBJ2-7
CASSFRGSAYEQYF
>TRBV2|.|.|TRBJ1-2
CASTTERNYGYTF
>TRBV19|.|few|TRBJ1-2
CASSISGTIPNYGYTF
>TRBV7-2|TRBD2|.|TRBJ2-7
CASSITGLAGTPSCF
>TRBV10-3|TRBD1|.|TRBJ1-5
CAISESGQGRDQPQHF
>TRBV7-8|.|.|TRBJ1-3
CASSLAEAGSGNTIYF
>TRBV9|.|.|TRBJ2-1
CASNRDSYNEQFF
>TRBV4-2|TRBD2|.|TRBJ2-1
CASSQGTGRGVGNEQFF
>TRBV5-1|.|.|TRBJ1-4
CASSFMGLNEKLFF
>TRBV4-2|.|.|TRBJ2-1
CASSSPGLTNNEQFF
>TRBV4-1|.|.|TRBJ2-5
CASSQGGTQYF
>TRBV4-1|.|.|TRBJ2-7
CASSPGTYSYEQYF